What follows are 13 T cell receptor beta chains derived from one specimen sequenced in a study of blood T cell repertoires in COVID-19. The table came from immunoSEQ multiplex PCR; TCRdb's copy has only in-frame clones and leaves some out. The repertoire holds 97,000 or so clones, with 70% to 90% as singletons. Sequenced sample: peripheral blood. The receptors stem from a man in his 60s with acute or convalescent COVID-19.

V is TRBV11-3 and J is TRBJ1-3; 10 bases line up with TRBD1. V lost 5 bases, J lost 2 bases, and 9 bases stayed unmatched. Germline-derived CDR1 and CDR2 are SGHNT and YENEEA. CDR3 length: 17 residues. CDR3 sequence reads: CASSTWTGGLAGNTIYF. The CDR3 DNA is TGTGCCAGCAGCACCTGGACAGGGGGGCTTGCTGGAAACACCATATATTTT.

On this clone itself: An end of the junction does not agree with germline; a read error may underlie this. This rearrangement joins TRBV18 to TRBJ2-7; TRBD1 is a possible D gene (6 bases). Germline V gene lookup returns CDR1 KGHSH and CDR2 LQKENI. The CDR3 runs 14 residues. For the CDR3, the DNA is TGTGCCAGCTCACCAGGGGCAGGGGTTGACGAGCAGCACTTC. Translated: CASSPGAGVDEQHF.

The count of this clone is one. The gene calls are TRBV15 and TRBJ1-4; D gene ambiguous. The V end lost 0 bases, the J end lost 2 bases, and 16 bases lay between the germline ends. Germline V CDR1 and CDR2: LNHNV, YYDKDF (reference sequence). The CDR3 has 18 amino acids. The CDR3 loop is CATSRDGGSLLTNEKLFF. CDR3 nucleotide sequence: TGTGCCACCAGCAGAGACGGAGGGTCCCTTTTGACTAATGAAAAACTGTTTTTT.

This sequence joins TRBV12-5 and TRBJ2-2; D may be TRBD1 (7 bases). The germline V gene encodes CDR1 LGHNT and CDR2 FRNRAP. The V end was cut by 0 bases, the J end by 5 bases, with 16 bases between. The CDR3 is made up of 17 amino acids. Here the CDR3 DNA reads TGTGCTAGTGGTTTGGTAGACGGAGGGGGCAAAACCGGGGAGCTGTTTTTT. It specifies CASGLVDGGGKTGELFF.

The rearrangement links TRBV6-5 to TRBJ2-7, with D possibly matching TRBD1 (5 bases). CDR3 size: 14 residues. V was shortened by 8 bases and J by 1 base, with 15 bases between the two germline ends. CDR1 and CDR2 (germline): MNHEY, SVGAGI. This CDR3 reads CASSSYRQSYEQYV. The CDR3 nucleotides read TGTGCCAGCTCCTCCTACAGGCAATCCTACGAGCAGTACGTC.

In this sample, this clone turned up a few times. The chain links TRBV27 to TRBJ2-6, with 10 bases that match TRBD1. V was clipped by 4 bases and J by 2 bases; unmatched bases: 11. Germline CDR1 and CDR2: MNHEY and SMNVEV (reference sequence). This CDR3 region has 19 residues. CDR3 in DNA: TGTGCCAGCAGTTCCGACTCGAGACAGGGGGCCCCTGGGGCCAACGTCCTGACTTTC. It yields the protein CASSSDSRQGAPGANVLTF.

This chain links TRBV6-5 with TRBJ1-1, with 7 bases fitting TRBD1. Germline CDR1 and CDR2: MNHEY and SVGAGI. The CDR3 covers 15 residues. Trimming removed 5 bases from V and 0 bases from J; junction bases left unmatched: 6. The CDR3 is CASSPPGTVNTEAFF. In DNA form, the CDR3 reads TGTGCCAGCAGTCCCCCGGGGACAGTGAACACTGAAGCTTTCTTT.

The V and J genes are TRBV11-3 and TRBJ2-2; D possibly corresponds to TRBD1 (5 bases). Germline V gene data show CDR1 as SGHNT and CDR2 as YENEEA. Deletions cut 2 bases from V and 3 bases from J, with 7 bases between. This CDR3 region has 14 residues. The DNA of the CDR3 is TGTGCCAGCAGCTTACAGGGATACACCGGGGAGCTGTTTTTT. Amino acid sequence: CASSLQGYTGELFF.

This clone has just a few counts. CDR3 coding DNA: TGTGCCAGCAGCTTGTCAGGGGACGTGGCCCAGTACTTC. Translating gives CASSLSGDVAQYF. The chain links TRBV11-3 to TRBJ2-5; perhaps TRBD1 as D (6 bases). The CDR3 contains 13 residues. Trimming shortened V by 3 bases and J by 9 bases, and 14 bases separated the two germline ends. Looked up from germline, CDR1 is SGHNT and CDR2 is YENEEA.

The chain links TRBV11-2 to TRBJ1-1, with D hard to call. Trimming removed 5 bases from V and 5 bases from J, with 12 bases in between. The germline gives CDR1 SGHAT, CDR2 FQNNGV. The CDR3 spans 13 residues. In DNA, the CDR3 is TGTGCCAGCAGCCTCATGGCCGCTACTGAAGCTTTCTTT. Translation: CASSLMAATEAFF.

This clone appeared a few times. The rearrangement uses TRBV4-1 and TRBJ1-5; D is perhaps TRBD1 (5 bases). Per germline, CDR1 MGHRA and CDR2 YSYEKL. Trimming removed 0 bases at V and 2 bases at J, with 5 bases between. The CDR3 contains 14 residues. This CDR3 reads CASSQEQGNQPQHF. The CDR3 nucleotides read TGCGCCAGCAGCCAAGAACAGGGCAATCAGCCCCAGCATTTT.

The chain uses TRBV4-1 and TRBJ2-3, with 10 bases matching TRBD2. This CDR3 has 17 amino acids. Germline assignment: CDR1 MGHRA and CDR2 YSYEKL. V lost 0 bases to trimming and J lost 5 bases; unmatched junction nucleotides: 8. For the CDR3, the DNA is TGCGCCAGCAGCCAAGATGAAGCGGGGGGGCCTCTAGATACGCAGTATTTT. It codes for CASSQDEAGGPLDTQYF.

The chain couples TRBV2 to TRBJ1-6; D call uncertain. The CDR3 runs 12 residues. V lost 5 bases and J 5 bases, leaving 4 bases between the germline ends. Germline V CDR1 and CDR2: SNHLY, FYNNEI. This CDR3 is CASSSNNSPLHF. The CDR3 region has the DNA TGTGCCAGCAGTTCAAATAATTCACCCCTCCACTTT.